This record concerns one TCR beta chain sequence. Its antigen is currently unknown. The data were taken from a study of cytomegalovirus exposure and HLA in healthy donors. Study-wide results and caveats: For most TCR beta V segments, an earlier analysis put the productive rate at about 90% or about 30% of the time. Later on, an analysis showed TCR association rates differing by HLA locus, with DRB1 the most and HLA-C the fewest. There were a few CMV-associated chains whose specificity for CMV antigens was confirmed in vitro.

Primers: 60 Vbeta forward and 13 Jbeta reverse. The method was immunoSEQ multiplex PCR; TCRdb's version includes in-frame clones alone and lacks a portion of them. Found here are 95,000 to 120,000 clones, about 80% of them singletons; the top ten hold 5.4%. Germline-derived CDR1 and CDR2 are SEHNR and FQNEAQ (reference sequence). This CDR3 has 12 residues. V shed 2 bases and J shed 8 bases, with 9 bases lying between them. Donors had nominal health at sampling but likely had unrecorded immune exposures. The sequenced material came from PBMCs. The rearrangement uses TRBV7-9 and TRBJ1-2; D may be TRBD1 (5 bases). The TCR comes from a woman aged 25 to 39 in good health and CMV-seropositive. This chain's CDR3 is CASSLPGRGYTF. The CDR3, as DNA: TGTGCCAGCAGCTTACCAGGGCGAGGCTACACCTTC.